The next 7 T cell receptor beta chains were all read from a single sample in a study of OX40 agonist ivuxolimab in advanced cancers. Here immunoSEQ multiplex PCR was the method, and the copy in TCRdb shows in-frame clones only, minus some. This table has roughly 86,000 clones, about 89% appearing once. The sample here was CD4+ or CD8+ T cells sorted from blood, taken in a trial of the OX40 agonist ivuxolimab. These receptors were obtained from an adult with an advanced solid tumor such as melanoma, head and neck, liver or kidney cancer.

The rearrangement joins TRBV10-3 to TRBJ2-7, with 9 bases aligning to TRBD1. CDR3 size: 13 residues. CDR1 is ENHRY, CDR2 SYGVKD, per germline. Trimming at V came to 11 bases and at J to 3 bases, leaving 8 bases not matched to a gene. The CDR3 sequence: CAARLGQGYEQYF. The CDR3 DNA is TGTGCCGCCCGCCTGGGACAGGGCTACGAGCAGTACTTC.

This chain uses TRBV10-3 with TRBJ1-2; D remains unclear. The CDR3 covers 14 residues. Germline CDR1 ENHRY, CDR2 SYGVKD. With 0 bases removed from V and 1 base from J, the gap between germline ends came to 6 bases. The DNA for the CDR3 is TGTGCCATCAGTGAGTCGGGGATTAACTATGGCTACACCTTC. It codes for CAISESGINYGYTF.

The chain recombines TRBV18 with TRBJ1-2, with 7 bases identical to TRBD1. Trimming took 5 bases from V and 6 from J; bases not matched to a gene: 6. The germline V gene encodes CDR1 KGHSH and CDR2 LQKENI. This CDR3 spans 13 amino acids. The CDR3 loop reads CASSDRVVNGYTF. CDR3 sequence (DNA): TGTGCCAGCTCAGACAGGGTCGTGAATGGCTACACCTTC.

The chain links TRBV19 to TRBJ2-1; 10 nucleotides agree with TRBD1. The germline CDR1 and CDR2 sequences are LNHDA and SQIVND (reference sequence). The V gene end was trimmed by 3 bases and the J gene end by 4 bases; junction bases not matched to a gene: 9. This CDR3 is built from 17 residues. The CDR3 spells CASSMPPRDRGYNEQFF. The CDR3 region has the DNA TGTGCCAGTAGTATGCCCCCCCGGGACAGGGGTTACAATGAGCAGTTCTTC.

The J gene is TRBJ1-1, the V gene TRBV6-5; D is ambiguous. Germline CDR1 is MNHEY and CDR2 is SVGAGI. The V and J ends lost 9 bases and 0 bases respectively, with 11 bases between them. The CDR3 runs 13 residues. CDR3 loop: CASQVFVNTEAFF. The CDR3 DNA follows: TGTGCCAGTCAGGTTTTCGTGAACACTGAAGCTTTCTTT.

This clone was recorded a few times. Other DNA sequences from this sample encode an identical CDR3 as well. The gene calls are TRBV28 and TRBJ1-2; a weak D match, TRBD1 (5 bases). The CDR3 consists of 13 residues. In germline, CDR1 is MDHEN, CDR2 SYDVKM. The ends were cut back, 0 bases at V and 6 bases at J, with 8 bases in the middle. The CDR3: CASSLWGEDGYTF. CDR3 in DNA: TGTGCCAGCAGTTTATGGGGGGAGGATGGCTACACCTTC.

This chain uses TRBV27 with TRBJ1-4, with 7 bases that match TRBD1. The CDR3 runs to 15 residues. The V segment lost 3 bases and the J segment 3 bases; nucleotides outside the gene matches: 4. Germline V gene data show CDR1 as MNHEY and CDR2 as SMNVEV (reference sequence). The CDR3 coding sequence is TGTGCCAGCAGTTTCAGGGGGAGGGCTAATGAAAAACTGTTTTTT. Its protein product is CASSFRGRANEKLFF.